A selection of T cell receptor beta chains follows, all from one sample in a study of T cells in Graves' hyperthyroidism and ophthalmopathy. From the multiplex PCR reads, TCRdb called clonotypes with MiXCR, one entry per CDR3 protein. Among around 720,000 distinct CDR3 sequences listed, 35% were seen once. Source material: blood. The receptor source for this set is a woman aged 40 to 55 with Graves' hyperthyroidism. CDR3s include the opening cysteine and the closing phenylalanine or tryptophan. Each record gives: J gene, clone size, V gene, D gene, CDR3 DNA, CDR3 protein. The D gene is left open where the match is weak. Some rows have no size entry. The others give once, few or many, or a class for an expanded clone.

J: TRBJ1-2; size: once; V: TRBV7-2; D: -; DNA: TGTGCCAGCACCTTTACCTCCGGCCAGGGCGGCTACACCTTC; CDR3: CASTFTSGQGGYTF
J: TRBJ2-5; size: -; V: TRBV9; D: -; DNA: TGTGCCAGCAGCGTAGCCCCAGCACCCCAAGAGACCCAGTACTTC; CDR3: CASSVAPAPQETQYF
J: TRBJ2-5; size: -; V: TRBV27; D: TRBD2; DNA: TGTGCCAGCAAAGAGGGAGGGGTGGAGACCCAGTACTTC; CDR3: CASKEGGVETQYF
J: TRBJ1-5; size: many; V: TRBV2; D: -; DNA: TGTGCCAGCAGTGAATGGACAGCAGATCAGCCCCAGCATTTT; CDR3: CASSEWTADQPQHF
J: TRBJ1-5; size: -; V: TRBV4-3; D: -; DNA: TGCGCCAGCAGCCAAGATCGGAGGGGTAGCAATCAGCCCCAGCATTTT; CDR3: CASSQDRRGSNQPQHF
J: TRBJ1-5; size: many; V: TRBV12-3/TRBV12-4; D: -; DNA: TGTGCCAGCAGTTTGCGGGGGGCACGGCAGCCCCAGCATTTT; CDR3: CASSLRGARQPQHF
J: TRBJ1-5; size: -; V: TRBV5-6; D: -; DNA: TGTGCCAGCAGCTCGGTGGGTTTCAATCAGCCCCAGCATTTT; CDR3: CASSSVGFNQPQHF
J: TRBJ1-4; size: many; V: TRBV7-2; D: -; DNA: TGTGCCAGCAGCCCATCGCCCTCGGCGAGAGAAAAACTGTTTTTT; CDR3: CASSPSPSAREKLFF
J: TRBJ1-1; size: -; V: TRBV12-3/TRBV12-4; D: TRBD1; DNA: TGTGCCAGCAGACCCGGACAGGGTAGGGCTGAAGCTTTCTTT; CDR3: CASRPGQGRAEAFF
J: TRBJ1-5; size: -; V: TRBV28; D: TRBD1; DNA: TGTGCCAGCAGTCCTGGGACAGTTCAGCCCCAGCATTTT; CDR3: CASSPGTVQPQHF
J: TRBJ1-1; size: -; V: TRBV29-1; D: TRBD1; DNA: TGCAGCGTTGACGACGGGACAGGGGAAGCTGAAGCTTTCTTT; CDR3: CSVDDGTGEAEAFF
J: TRBJ2-2; size: -; V: TRBV10-2; D: -; DNA: TGTGCCATCAGAGGATCGAACAGGGACGGGGAGCTGTTTTTT; CDR3: CAIRGSNRDGELFF
J: TRBJ2-2; size: -; V: TRBV29-1; D: TRBD1; DNA: TGCAGCGTGACAGGGGACACCGGGGAGCTGTTTTTT; CDR3: CSVTGDTGELFF
J: TRBJ1-2; size: many; V: TRBV12-3/TRBV12-4; D: -; DNA: TGTGCCAGCAGCCGAACGACAGTTAACTATGGCTACACCTTC; CDR3: CASSRTTVNYGYTF
J: TRBJ2-2; size: few; V: TRBV10-3; D: TRBD2; DNA: TGTGCCAGCAGCCCCGGTGCGGGAGGGCCCGGGGAGCTGTTTTTT; CDR3: CASSPGAGGPGELFF
J: TRBJ2-5; size: many; V: TRBV3-1; D: TRBD1; DNA: TGTGCCAGCGGCAGGGGGCAAGAGACCCAGTACTTC; CDR3: CASGRGQETQYF
J: TRBJ1-6; size: many; V: TRBV12-3/TRBV12-4; D: -; DNA: TGTGCCAGCAGTACCCGAGAGTCACCCCTCCACTTT; CDR3: CASSTRESPLHF
J: TRBJ2-5; size: many; V: TRBV7-2; D: TRBD1; DNA: TGTGCCAGCAGCACGACGGGACAGCTGCCTTTGAAGACCCAGTACTTC; CDR3: CASSTTGQLPLKTQYF
J: TRBJ1-4; size: few; V: TRBV5-8; D: -; DNA: TGTGCCAGCAGCAAAGGTACAGGGAAGGTGGCTTATGAAAAACTGTTTTTT; CDR3: CASSKGTGKVAYEKLFF
J: TRBJ1-6; size: few; V: TRBV7-3; D: -; DNA: TGTGCCAGCAGCTTACTTGGGGGCGGAGAGCCCCTCCACTTT; CDR3: CASSLLGGGEPLHF
J: TRBJ1-5; size: many; V: TRBV10-3; D: -; DNA: TGTGCCATCAGTGAGCGGTTGGCCGGAGGCAATCAGCCCCAGCATTTT; CDR3: CAISERLAGGNQPQHF
J: TRBJ1-6; size: -; V: TRBV7-9; D: -; DNA: TGTGCCAGCAGCTTCGGGCAGGGGCGACCACCCCTCCACTTT; CDR3: CASSFGQGRPPLHF
J: TRBJ2-2; size: -; V: TRBV11-2; D: -; DNA: TGTGCCAGCACCCCGGGACCGGGCAGTGTAACCGGGGAGCTGTTTTTT; CDR3: CASTPGPGSVTGELFF
J: TRBJ2-5; size: -; V: TRBV20-1; D: TRBD2; DNA: TGCAGTGCATTGGAAGAAGCGGGGAAAGAGACCCAGTACTTC; CDR3: CSALEEAGKETQYF
J: TRBJ2-2; size: many; V: TRBV2; D: TRBD1; DNA: TGTGCCGTAGCCGGGACAGGGAGGACCGGGGAGCTGTTTTTT; CDR3: CAVAGTGRTGELFF
J: TRBJ1-5; size: -; V: TRBV3-1; D: -; DNA: TGTGCCAGCAGCCAAGGTAGGGGTCTCCTTGGGCAGCCCCAGCATTTT; CDR3: CASSQGRGLLGQPQHF
J: TRBJ1-1; size: few; V: TRBV6-5; D: -; DNA: TGTGCCAGCAGGTGTACGATGGCGAACACTGAAGCTTTCTTT; CDR3: CASRCTMANTEAFF
J: TRBJ2-5; size: many; V: TRBV4-3; D: TRBD1; DNA: TGCGCCAGCAGCTCCTCAGGGACAGGGGAGACCCAGTACTTC; CDR3: CASSSSGTGETQYF
J: TRBJ1-6; size: few; V: TRBV12-3/TRBV12-4; D: -; DNA: TGTGCCAGCAGCCCTGCCGTCGAGAATTCACCCCTCCACTTT; CDR3: CASSPAVENSPLHF
J: TRBJ1-3; size: -; V: TRBV7-8; D: -; DNA: TGTGCCAGCAGCTCCCACGGGTATGGAAACACCATATATTTT; CDR3: CASSSHGYGNTIYF
J: TRBJ1-1; size: once; V: TRBV20-1; D: -; DNA: TGCAGTGTTGCAGTCCCCTGGACAGTGAACACTGAAGCTTTCTTT; CDR3: CSVAVPWTVNTEAFF
J: TRBJ1-5; size: -; V: TRBV12-3/TRBV12-4; D: TRBD1; DNA: TGTGCCAGCGGGAGCCGATGGTTGGGACAGGGGAAGAGGAGCAATCAGCCCCAGCATTTT; CDR3: CASGSRWLGQGKRSNQPQHF
J: TRBJ2-5; size: -; V: TRBV7-9; D: -; DNA: TGTGCCAGCAAGGGCAGGTCGGCCCAGTACTTC; CDR3: CASKGRSAQYF
J: TRBJ1-2; size: -; V: TRBV12-3/TRBV12-4; D: -; DNA: TGTGCCAGCTCGACGGCGGGAGACTGGGGCTACACCTTC; CDR3: CASSTAGDWGYTF
J: TRBJ1-1; size: many; V: TRBV10-1; D: -; DNA: TGCGCCAGCAGTGAGAGGTCGGGGAGTAACACTGAAGCTTTCTTT; CDR3: CASSERSGSNTEAFF